These 14 T cell receptor beta chains originate from one sample sequenced in a study of shared clonotypes between healthy human individuals. Measured with immunoSEQ multiplex PCR; TCRdb has only the in-frame clones, and not every one. The sample carries around 500,000 clones, 75% to 85% recorded once. Sequencing was done on a sample of PBMCs. Receptor source: a woman aged 35 to 49 in good health. Some clones in this sample may be carry-over from other donors' samples.

The rearrangement uses TRBV9 and TRBJ2-1, with 9 bases lining up with TRBD1. CDR1 and CDR2 (germline): SGDLS, YYNGEE. V dropped 0 bases and J dropped 2; count of bases not matched to a gene: 3. CDR3 size: 16 residues. The CDR3 reads CASSVVGTGPYNEQFF. The CDR3 DNA follows: TGTGCCAGCAGCGTAGTCGGGACAGGGCCCTACAATGAGCAGTTCTTC. Full variable domain (remainder filled in from reference TRBV9 and TRBJ2-1): DSGVTQTPKHLITATGQRVTLRCSPRSGDLSVYWYQQSLDQGLQFLIQYYNGEERAKGNILERFSAQQFPDLHSELNLSSLELGDSALYFCASSVVGTGPYNEQFFGPGTRLTVL.

The chain is built from TRBV7-9 and TRBJ2-7; the D gene is possibly TRBD2 (6 bases). The CDR3 covers 14 residues. The germline gives CDR1 SEHNR, CDR2 FQNEAQ (reference sequence). V lost 2 bases and J 6 bases, leaving 14 bases between the germline ends. The DNA for the CDR3 is TGTGCCAGCAGCTTAAACCCCGGGGGAGCCGAGCAGTACTTC. Protein: CASSLNPGGAEQYF.

The gene calls are TRBV28 and TRBJ1-4; D may be TRBD1 (5 bases). The V end was cut by 6 bases, the J end by 8 bases, with 16 bases between. The CDR3 is made up of 14 amino acids. In germline, CDR1 is MDHEN, CDR2 SYDVKM. This chain's CDR3 is CASSVRGGREKLFF. CDR3 sequence (DNA): TGTGCCAGCAGCGTAAGGGGCGGAAGGGAAAAACTGTTTTTT.

Of note for this clone: A much larger clone differs from this one at a single base, so this may be a read error. The chain combines TRBV2 with TRBJ2-7; D may be TRBD1 (6 bases). The CDR3 is made up of 12 amino acids. Trimming shortened V by 4 bases and J by 3 bases, and 7 bases separated the two germline ends. Germline V CDR1 and CDR2: SNHLY, FYNNEI. CDR3 DNA: TGTGCCAGCAGTGCACAGGGCTACGAGCAGTACTTC. It encodes CASSAQGYEQYF.

J is TRBJ1-2 and V is TRBV5-1; 8 bases are a match to TRBD1. Germline V gene data show CDR1 as SGHRS and CDR2 as YFSETQ. V was clipped by 2 bases and J by 4 bases; unmatched bases: 7. The CDR3 extends over 15 amino acids. CDR3 region: CASSLQGGNGYGYTF. The CDR3 nucleotides are TGCGCCAGCAGCTTACAGGGGGGGAATGGCTATGGCTACACCTTC.

This chain links TRBV25-1 with TRBJ1-6, with D possibly TRBD1 on 6 matching bases. Germline V gives CDR1 MGHDK, CDR2 SYGVNS. Trimming removed 10 bases at V and 8 bases at J, with 15 bases between. The CDR3 is 13 amino acids. The CDR3 bases are TGTGCCACCCAGGGGAAAAGGGATTCACCCCTCCACTTT. Translation gives CATQGKRDSPLHF.

V usage is TRBV30 and J usage is TRBJ2-1; 7 nucleotides line up with TRBD2. V lost 0 bases to trimming and J lost 7 bases; unmatched junction nucleotides: 9. The CDR3 covers 15 residues. The V gene's germline CDR1 is GTSNPN and CDR2 SVGIG (reference sequence). CDR3 nucleotide sequence: TGTGCCTGGAGTGTAATTCGGCGGGAGTGGAATGAGCAGTTCTTC. Translating gives CAWSVIRREWNEQFF. Full variable domain (outside the CDR3, taken from reference TRBV30 and TRBJ2-1): SQTIHQWPATLVQPVGSPLSLECTVEGTSNPNLYWYRQAAGRGLQLLFYSVGIGQISSEVPQNLSASRPQDRQFILSSKKLLLSDSGFYLCAWSVIRREWNEQFFGPGTRLTVL.

J is TRBJ2-1 and V is TRBV11-3; TRBD1 is a possible D gene (6 bases). Germline loops: CDR1 SGHNT, CDR2 YENEEA. The CDR3 consists of 15 residues. Deletions cut 5 bases from V and 4 bases from J, with 15 bases between. CDR3 residues: CASSPPGQGYNEQFF. The CDR3 DNA reads as TGTGCCAGCAGCCCTCCGGGTCAGGGGTACAATGAGCAGTTCTTC.

The chain employs TRBV7-9 and TRBJ2-7; 9 bases map to TRBD1. This CDR3 has 17 amino acids. The V segment lost 2 bases and the J segment 3 bases; nucleotides outside the gene matches: 11. Germline lookup yields CDR1 SEHNR and CDR2 FQNEAQ (reference sequence). The CDR3 loop is CASSLLRYGTGSYEQYF. The CDR3 region has the DNA TGTGCCAGCAGCTTATTAAGATACGGGACAGGGAGCTACGAGCAGTACTTC.

The rearrangement links TRBV7-6 to TRBJ2-2, with D unclear. Trimming took 4 bases from V and 0 from J, leaving 9 bases between them. Germline values: CDR1 SGHVS, CDR2 FNYEAQ. CDR3 length: 15 amino acids. CDR3 sequence (DNA): TGTGCCAGCAGCTCCCGGACGGCGAACACCGGGGAGCTGTTTTTT. It encodes CASSSRTANTGELFF.

This sequence joins TRBV21-1 and TRBJ2-7; the table names TRBD1, a call not compared with the DNA. TRBV21-1 is described as a pseudogene. There are 15 residues in the CDR3. CDR3 nucleotide sequence: TGTGCCAGCAGCAGAGGGGGACAGGCCTCCTACGAGCAGTACTTC. Its protein is CASSRGGQASYEQYF.

The rearrangement uses TRBV19 and TRBJ2-2; D is possibly TRBD2 (6 bases). There are 13 residues in the CDR3. V was clipped by 9 bases and J by 4 bases, with 12 bases between them. Germline assignment: CDR1 LNHDA and CDR2 SQIVND (reference sequence). Here the CDR3 reads CASARDFTGELFF. The CDR3, as DNA: TGTGCCAGCGCCAGGGACTTCACCGGGGAGCTGTTTTTT.

This clone has just a few counts. CDR3 in DNA: TGTGCCAGCAGAGCGGGACTGTCCACCCAGTACTTC. Translation: CASRAGLSTQYF. The J gene is TRBJ2-5, the V gene TRBV6-1, with TRBD2 identical over 7 bases. The CDR3 covers 12 residues. Germline values: CDR1 MNHNS, CDR2 SASEGT. Trimming took 6 bases from V and 8 from J; bases not matched to a gene: 6.

CDR3 DNA sequence: TGTGCCAGCAGCGTAGTTTCAGGAGGAGAGACCCAGTACTTC. Its translation: CASSVVSGGETQYF. The chain has TRBV9 and TRBJ2-5; the D gene is possibly TRBD2 (5 bases). The germline V gene encodes CDR1 SGDLS and CDR2 YYNGEE. V dropped 0 bases and J dropped 4 bases, with 10 bases sitting between them. The CDR3 is 14 amino acids.